A single sample gave rise to the 7 T cell receptor beta chains below, sequenced in a study of blood T cell repertoires in COVID-19. TCRdb keeps only in-frame clones here, not all; method: immunoSEQ multiplex PCR. The table includes fewer than 80,000 clones, 88% detected once. The source material was peripheral blood. The source is a human donor in a cohort sampled during active COVID-19.

The genes are TRBV10-3 and TRBJ2-7, with 7 bases identical to TRBD2. This CDR3 is built from 13 residues. Germline V gives CDR1 ENHRY, CDR2 SYGVKD. Germline trimming cut 7 bases from V and 2 bases from J; bases unmatched to any gene: 5. The CDR3 DNA reads TGTGCCATCACGAGCGGGGAGACCTACGAGCAGTACTTC. Amino acid sequence: CAITSGETYEQYF.

The rearrangement links TRBV6-5 to TRBJ1-5; D is possibly TRBD1 (5 bases). Trimming took off 4 bases at V and 6 bases at J, with 10 bases between the two ends. The CDR3 has 13 amino acids. CDR1 and CDR2 (germline): MNHEY, SVGAGI. The CDR3: CASSFQGSQPQHF. The CDR3 region has the DNA TGTGCCAGCAGTTTCCAGGGTTCTCAGCCCCAGCATTTT.

V and J are TRBV6-4 and TRBJ1-1, with TRBD1 identical over 7 bases. The V and J ends lost 6 bases and 1 base, in that order; junction bases with no gene match: 8. The germline V gene has CDR1 MRHNA and CDR2 SNTAGT. The CDR3 has 15 amino acids. CDR3 in amino acids: CASRPRQGANTEAFF. Written as DNA, the CDR3 is TGTGCCAGCAGACCCCGACAGGGCGCGAACACTGAAGCTTTCTTT.

The chain is built from TRBV3-1 (or the pseudogene TRBV3-2) and TRBJ1-6; TRBD1 agrees at 9 bases. V shed 4 bases, J shed 13 bases, and the junction held 8 bases outside the gene matches. Germline V lookup: CDR1 LGHDT, CDR2 YNNKEL (reference sequence). The CDR3 has 14 amino acids. In DNA form, the CDR3 reads TGTGCCAGCAGCCTCGGGACAGGGTTTTCGCCCCTCCACTTT. It is translated as CASSLGTGFSPLHF.

The chain links TRBV6-5 to TRBJ1-2, with 12 bases lining up with TRBD1. The germline V gene has CDR1 MNHEY and CDR2 SVGAGI. V lost 5 bases and J lost 8; bases outside the gene matches: 6. This CDR3 contains 14 residues. CDR3 amino acids: CASSRGQGAKGYTF. In DNA form, the CDR3 reads TGTGCCAGCAGTAGGGGACAGGGGGCGAAGGGCTACACCTTC.

CDR3 residues: CASSLSVTDPEKLFF. The CDR3 nucleotides read TGTGCCAGCAGCTTATCCGTGACAGACCCTGAAAAACTGTTTTTT. The V and J genes are TRBV7-4 and TRBJ1-4, with D possibly TRBD1 on 5 matching bases. Germline V gives CDR1 SGHVT, CDR2 SQSDAQ. The CDR3 loop spans 15 amino acids. The V end lost 2 bases, the J end lost 7 bases, and 14 bases lay between the germline ends.

The genes are TRBV2 and TRBJ1-2, with D possibly matching TRBD1 (5 bases). The V end lost 5 bases, the J end lost 6 bases, and 10 bases lay between the germline ends. CDR1 and CDR2 from the germline V gene are SNHLY and FYNNEI. The CDR3 has 12 amino acids. CDR3 coding DNA: TGTGCCAGCAGTCTTGACAGACATGGCTACACCTTC. This encodes CASSLDRHGYTF.